The 32 T cell receptor beta chains given below trace back to one sample, sequenced in a study of blood T cell repertoires in COVID-19. The table came from immunoSEQ multiplex PCR; TCRdb's copy has only in-frame clones and leaves some out. Of 450,000 or so clones listed, around 90% are singletons. The sequenced sample was peripheral blood. These receptors all stem from a man younger than 35 with COVID-19, enrolled during active disease.

The genes are TRBV2 and TRBJ1-3; a possible D gene is TRBD1 (5 bases). CDR1 is SNHLY, CDR2 FYNNEI, per germline. This CDR3 has 13 residues. V was trimmed by 8 bases and J by 3 bases, leaving 11 bases between them. The CDR3 sequence: CASGRVVGNTIYF. The CDR3 coding sequence is TGTGCCAGCGGCAGGGTGGTTGGAAACACCATATATTTT.

V and J are TRBV7-6 and TRBJ1-6, with D maybe TRBD1 (5 bases). Looked up from germline, CDR1 is SGHVS and CDR2 is FNYEAQ. V dropped 2 bases and J dropped 9 bases, with 17 bases sitting between them. This CDR3 region has 16 residues. CDR3 DNA sequence: TGTGCCAGCAGCTTAATTATGGCGCAGGGCCCTTCACCCCTCCACTTT. Translation gives CASSLIMAQGPSPLHF.

The V call is TRBV5-5, the J call TRBJ2-2, with D possibly matching TRBD1 (7 bases). The CDR3 length is 17 residues. The V and J ends lost 4 bases and 7 bases respectively, with 23 bases between them. Germline V gives CDR1 SGHKS, CDR2 YYEKEE (reference sequence). DNA for the CDR3: TGTGCCAGCAGCCCCCGTCCTGGAGGGGGCGCTTTCGGGGAGCTGTTTTTT. It translates to CASSPRPGGGAFGELFF.

The rearrangement links TRBV4-1 to TRBJ2-5; D may be TRBD2 (5 bases). The V and J ends lost 4 bases and 2 bases respectively, with 14 bases between them. Germline CDR1 is MGHRA and CDR2 is YSYEKL. The CDR3 sequence is 15 residues long. CDR3 in DNA: TGCGCCAGCAGCCGAGAGAGGGCGTCTCAAGAGACCCAGTACTTC. This codes for CASSRERASQETQYF.

This clone has only one observation. This chain links TRBV19 with TRBJ2-3; TRBD2 matches at 10 bases. CDR1 and CDR2 (germline): LNHDA, SQIVND (reference sequence). The J segment lost 4 bases and the V segment lost 9 bases, leaving 10 bases of the junction unmatched. The CDR3 loop spans 15 amino acids. CDR3 DNA: TGTGCCAGCACCACACTAGCGGGGAAATCAGATACGCAGTATTTT. Translating gives CASTTLAGKSDTQYF.

This clone occurred a few times. The chain carries TRBV6-6 and TRBJ1-5; 8 bases align to TRBD1. The CDR3 runs to 18 residues. The germline CDR1 and CDR2 sequences are MNHNY and SVGAGI (reference sequence). The V gene end was trimmed by 5 bases and the J gene end by 0 bases; junction bases not matched to a gene: 12. The CDR3: CASSPRTGQRNSNQPQHF. CDR3 coding DNA: TGTGCCAGCAGTCCACGGACAGGGCAAAGAAATAGCAATCAGCCCCAGCATTTT.

The chain recombines TRBV9 with TRBJ2-3, with D perhaps TRBD2 (6 bases). Germline V CDR1 and CDR2: SGDLS, YYNGEE. V was shortened by 2 bases and J by 0 bases, with 13 bases between the two germline ends. The CDR3 extends over 16 amino acids. CDR3 residues: CASSVMSGASTDTQYF. The CDR3 DNA sequence: TGTGCCAGCAGCGTCATGTCGGGAGCTAGCACAGATACGCAGTATTTT.

The J gene is TRBJ1-1, the V gene TRBV5-1, with D perhaps TRBD1 (5 bases). The CDR3 extends over 13 amino acids. Trimming took 4 bases from V and 1 from J, leaving 8 bases between them. Per the germline V gene, CDR1 is SGHRS and CDR2 is YFSETQ. This CDR3 reads CASSIGQNTEAFF. The CDR3 region has the DNA TGCGCCAGCAGCATTGGACAGAACACTGAAGCTTTCTTT.

This clone was found once. The chain has TRBV5-1 and TRBJ1-1, with D hard to call. Trimming removed 5 bases at V and 0 bases at J, with 8 bases between. The germline CDR1 and CDR2 sequences are SGHRS and YFSETQ. This CDR3 has 13 residues. The CDR3 protein is CASSRGMNTEAFF. The CDR3 region has the DNA TGCGCCAGCAGTCGAGGCATGAACACTGAAGCTTTCTTT. Supplemented by reference TRBV5-1 and TRBJ1-1, the full variable domain reads KAGVTQTPRYLIKTRGQQVTLSCSPISGHRSVSWYQQTPGQGLQFLFEYFSETQRNKGNFPGRFSGRQFSNSRSEMNVSTLELGDSALYLCASSRGMNTEAFFGQGTRLTVV.

The count of this clone is one. J is TRBJ2-3 and V is TRBV9; unclear D gene. The CDR3 has 12 residues. Trimming removed 3 bases from V and 4 bases from J, with 6 bases in between. Germline V gene lookup returns CDR1 SGDLS and CDR2 YYNGEE. The CDR3 sequence: CASSGLADTQYF. The CDR3 coding sequence is TGTGCCAGCAGCGGACTGGCAGATACGCAGTATTTT.

This chain joins TRBV5-1 and TRBJ1-1, with 8 bases fitting TRBD1. The CDR3 spans 12 residues. The junction had 1 base not matched to a gene; V was cut back by 2 bases and J by 7 bases. Looked up from germline, CDR1 is SGHRS and CDR2 is YFSETQ. The CDR3 coding sequence is TGCGCCAGCAGCTTTGGACAGGGTGAAGCTTTCTTT. This encodes CASSFGQGEAFF.

This clone was picked up a small number of times. The rearrangement joins TRBV6-7 to TRBJ2-2, with D perhaps matching TRBD1 (5 bases). TRBV6-7 is sorted into the ORF group, with uncertain function. The CDR3 runs to 17 residues. V lost 0 bases to trimming and J lost 0 bases, with 11 bases between them. The CDR3 coding sequence is TGTGCCAGCAGTTACTCGAAGCAGGGTACGAACACCGGGGAGCTGTTTTTT. This gives the protein CASSYSKQGTNTGELFF.

V and J are TRBV9 and TRBJ2-3; TRBD2 matches at 10 bases. V trimming: 0 bases; J trimming: 4 bases; junction bases outside the gene matches: 11. Germline CDR1 and CDR2: SGDLS and YYNGEE. The CDR3 is made up of 18 amino acids. The CDR3 region is CASSVAQSGRGTSDTQYF. The CDR3 nucleotides read TGTGCCAGCAGCGTAGCCCAAAGCGGGAGGGGTACTTCAGATACGCAGTATTTT.

The V and J genes are TRBV5-4 and TRBJ2-7; 9 bases fit TRBD2. Germline V gene lookup returns CDR1 SGHNT and CDR2 YYREEE (reference sequence). The CDR3 loop spans 18 amino acids. Unmatched junction bases numbered 16, after V lost 2 bases and J lost 4 bases. The CDR3 sequence: CASSFSISAGGRQYEQYF. Here the CDR3 DNA reads TGTGCCAGCAGCTTTTCCATTAGTGCGGGAGGGAGGCAGTACGAGCAGTACTTC.

The chain uses TRBV6-6 and TRBJ2-1; 10 bases align to TRBD2. V was pared by 6 bases and J by 4 bases, with 6 bases of the junction left unmatched. Germline V gives CDR1 MNHNY, CDR2 SVGAGI (reference sequence). The CDR3 length is 15 residues. CDR3 bases: TGTGCCAGCAGAAGTGCTAGCGGGGGATACAATGAGCAGTTCTTC. Encoded protein: CASRSASGGYNEQFF.

This chain uses TRBV15 with TRBJ1-4; 9 nucleotides align to TRBD1. Germline-derived CDR1 and CDR2 are LNHNV and YYDKDF (reference sequence). The CDR3 contains 15 residues. The ends lost 3 bases at V and 7 bases at J; junction bases unmatched: 6. The CDR3 reads CATSSNRGRGEKLFF. CDR3 nucleotides: TGTGCCACCAGCAGCAACAGGGGGCGGGGTGAAAAACTGTTTTTT. The entire variable domain, with the rest obtained from reference TRBV15 and TRBJ1-4, is as follows: DAMVIQNPRYQVTQFGKPVTLSCSQTLNHNVMYWYQQKSSQAPKLLFHYYDKDFNNEADTPDNFQSRRPNTSFCFLDIRSPGLGDTAMYLCATSSNRGRGEKLFFGSGTQLSVL.

The chain couples TRBV2 to TRBJ1-2; D might be TRBD1 (5 bases). Germline loops: CDR1 SNHLY, CDR2 FYNNEI. Deletions cut 4 bases from V and 2 bases from J, with 8 bases between. The CDR3 is 13 residues long. The CDR3, as DNA: TGTGCCAGCAGTGGGACATCCAACTATGGCTACACCTTC. Amino acid sequence: CASSGTSNYGYTF.

This clone was seen a single time. The sample holds other DNA sequences that translate to the same CDR3. V gene TRBV18 combines with J gene TRBJ2-3, with D possibly matching TRBD2 (5 bases). V lost 2 bases and J lost 3, with 6 bases in between. From germline, CDR1 is KGHSH and CDR2 LQKENI. The CDR3 is made up of 13 amino acids. The CDR3 nucleotides read TGTGCCAGCTCACCAGGCGGGACAGATACGCAGTATTTT. Its protein is CASSPGGTDTQYF.

The gene calls are TRBV24-1 and TRBJ2-2, with 10 bases that match TRBD1. The CDR3 runs to 16 residues. V shed 4 bases and J 8 bases; nucleotides not matched to a gene: 9. Germline V lookup: CDR1 KGHDR, CDR2 SFDVKD. The CDR3 DNA reads TGTGCCACCAGTGACCCCAGACAGGGGGCGACGGGGGAGCTGTTTTTT. Translating it yields CATSDPRQGATGELFF.

The V gene is TRBV7-3, the J gene TRBJ2-1, with 11 bases identical to TRBD2. Germline-derived CDR1 and CDR2 are SGHTA and FQGTGA. V trimming: 5 bases; J trimming: 2 bases; junction bases outside the gene matches: 5. The CDR3 has 16 residues. The CDR3 DNA follows: TGTGCCAGCAGCCTTTTAGCGGGAGGGCCCTACAATGAGCAGTTCTTC. This encodes CASSLLAGGPYNEQFF.

This clone appeared a few times. The chain recombines TRBV7-9 with TRBJ2-7, with 9 bases lining up with TRBD1. V shed 1 base and J 4 bases; nucleotides not matched to a gene: 5. Germline CDR1 SEHNR, CDR2 FQNEAQ (reference sequence). This CDR3 contains 15 residues. For the CDR3, the DNA is TGTGCCAGCAGCTTAGGACAGGGGGTGACATACGAGCAGTACTTC. It codes for CASSLGQGVTYEQYF.

This clone appeared a single time. The rearrangement uses TRBV2 and TRBJ2-1, with D possibly being TRBD1 (6 bases). Germline V gives CDR1 SNHLY, CDR2 FYNNEI. V gave up 7 bases and J gave up 14 bases, with 15 bases separating them. This CDR3 comprises 11 residues. Written as DNA, the CDR3 is TGTGCCAGCACCTCCGGGACATTGGAGTTCTTC. Translation gives CASTSGTLEFF.

This chain uses TRBV6-5 with TRBJ2-7, with 7 bases lining up with TRBD1. V shed 8 bases and J 0 bases; nucleotides not matched to a gene: 10. The germline V gene encodes CDR1 MNHEY and CDR2 SVGAGI. This CDR3 is 15 amino acids long. The CDR3 DNA is TGTGCCAGCCATATCCGGGACAGACGCTCCTACGAGCAGTACTTC. Translation gives CASHIRDRRSYEQYF.

J is TRBJ1-2 and V is TRBV6-2 or TRBV6-3, with a possible D match to TRBD1 (5 bases). Germline values: CDR1 MNHEY, CDR2 SVGEGT. The CDR3 contains 16 residues. The ends were cut back, 2 bases at V and 3 bases at J, with 16 bases in the middle. The CDR3 DNA follows: TGTGCCAGCAGTTACGGGGGGAGCCCAGTCGACTATGGCTACACCTTC. Translated, it gives CASSYGGSPVDYGYTF.

The chain uses TRBV11-2 and TRBJ2-1, with 12 bases lining up with TRBD2. CDR3 length: 16 amino acids. J was trimmed by 10 bases and V by 1 base; bases with no gene match: 8. Germline loops: CDR1 SGHAT, CDR2 FQNNGV. The CDR3 DNA follows: TGTGCCAGCAGCTTAGCACCTAGCGGGAGGGCGGGAGAGCAGTTCTTC. As protein: CASSLAPSGRAGEQFF.

This clone appeared a single time. The chain uses TRBV13 and TRBJ2-3; tentative D call: TRBD2 (6 bases). CDR1 PRHDT and CDR2 FYEKMQ come from the germline V gene (reference sequence). V shed 4 bases and J shed 1 base, with 15 bases lying between them. There are 16 residues in the CDR3. CDR3 sequence (DNA): TGTGCCAGCAGCTCGCACAGGAGGGCGGGCACAGATACGCAGTATTTT. Its protein is CASSSHRRAGTDTQYF.

V and J are TRBV6-4 and TRBJ2-3, with 7 bases that match TRBD1. V lost 3 bases and J lost 2; bases outside the gene matches: 11. The CDR3 totals 17 residues. The V gene's germline CDR1 is MRHNA and CDR2 SNTAGT. Here the CDR3 reads CASSEGTAVGNTDTQYF. In nucleotides, the CDR3 is TGTGCCAGCAGTGAAGGGACAGCCGTTGGGAACACAGATACGCAGTATTTT.

The V and J genes are TRBV5-8 and TRBJ2-3, with 10 bases identical to TRBD2. The CDR3 spans 15 residues. V was clipped by 2 bases and J by 1 base; unmatched bases: 1. The germline CDR1 and CDR2 sequences are SGHTS and YDEGEE. CDR3 sequence (DNA): TGTGCCAGCAGCTTTGGGACTAGCGGCACAGATACGCAGTATTTT. Its translation is CASSFGTSGTDTQYF.

There are a few counts of this clone. Other DNA sequences in this sample translate to the same CDR3. The rearrangement uses TRBV30 and TRBJ2-2; D is possibly TRBD1 (6 bases). The V and J ends lost 5 bases and 6 bases respectively, with 10 bases between them. Germline V gives CDR1 GTSNPN, CDR2 SVGIG (reference sequence). CDR3 length: 12 amino acids. The CDR3 here is CAWSRGAGELFF. Written as DNA, the CDR3 is TGTGCCTGGTCCAGGGGTGCCGGGGAGCTGTTTTTT. Based on the CDR3 plus reference TRBV30 and TRBJ2-2, the full variable domain is SQTIHQWPATLVQPVGSPLSLECTVEGTSNPNLYWYRQAAGRGLQLLFYSVGIGQISSEVPQNLSASRPQDRQFILSSKKLLLSDSGFYLCAWSRGAGELFFGEGSRLTVL.

CDR3 sequence (DNA): TGTGCCAGCGGCCAGGGGCCCCCCGACATTCAGTACTTC. Its translation: CASGQGPPDIQYF. The rearrangement links TRBV6-5 to TRBJ2-4; D is possibly TRBD1 (6 bases). This CDR3 spans 13 amino acids. The V gene lost 8 bases and the J gene lost 8 bases, with 16 bases spanning the gap. The V gene's germline CDR1 is MNHEY and CDR2 SVGAGI.

The chain combines TRBV5-1 with TRBJ2-5; the match to TRBD1 covers 9 bases. From germline, CDR1 is SGHRS and CDR2 YFSETQ. This CDR3 spans 15 amino acids. Unmatched junction bases numbered 5, after V lost 0 bases and J lost 5 bases. The CDR3 spells CASSLGQGGGETQYF. The CDR3 DNA is TGCGCCAGCAGCTTGGGACAGGGGGGCGGGGAGACCCAGTACTTC.

A single count supports this clone. The J gene is TRBJ2-1, the V gene TRBV19; 7 bases align to TRBD1. The V segment lost 5 bases and the J segment 4 bases; nucleotides outside the gene matches: 5. From germline, CDR1 is LNHDA and CDR2 SQIVND (reference sequence). CDR3 size: 14 residues. The DNA of the CDR3 is TGTGCCAGTAGTGCCGCGACAGGGTACAATGAGCAGTTCTTC. It is translated as CASSAATGYNEQFF.